Listed below are T cell receptor beta chains from one sample, sequenced in a study of OX40 agonist ivuxolimab in advanced cancers. Clones were sequenced by immunoSEQ multiplex PCR, and TCRdb holds only the in-frame ones, with some missing. The data hold under 75,000 clones, with about nine tenths observed a single time. The material was CD4+ or CD8+ T cells sorted from blood, obtained in a trial of the OX40 agonist ivuxolimab. The receptors were gathered from an adult with an advanced solid tumor such as melanoma, head and neck, liver or kidney cancer. Both conserved end residues are part of each CDR3. The D gene is left open where the match is weak. Rows give clone size only sometimes, using once, few, many, or a class for an expanded clone.

D | J | size | V | DNA | CDR3
- | TRBJ2-5 | once | TRBV28 | TGTGCCAGCAGTTTGCTGGGGCAAGAGACCCAGTACTTC | CASSLLGQETQYF
- | TRBJ2-3 | - | TRBV5-1 | TGCGCCAGCAGCCCGAGACTAGATATGCAACTTCAAGATACGCAGTATTTT | CASSPRLDMQLQDTQYF
TRBD2 | TRBJ2-7 | - | TRBV11-3 | TGTGCCAGCAGCTTAGGCGGGAGCTACGAGCAGTACTTC | CASSLGGSYEQYF
TRBD1 | TRBJ2-2 | - | TRBV2 | TGTGCCAGCAACCGGGACAGGGGGACCGGGGAGCTGTTTTTT | CASNRDRGTGELFF
TRBD2 | TRBJ2-7 | - | TRBV6-6 | TGTGCCAGCACAGAGACTAGCGGGAGATCGTGGCAGTACTTC | CASTETSGRSWQYF
TRBD1 | TRBJ2-5 | - | TRBV27 | TGTGCCAGCAGGGACGACAGGGGGCAAGGGGAGACCCAGTACTTC | CASRDDRGQGETQYF
- | TRBJ2-7 | - | TRBV27 | TGTGCCAGCAGTTTATCTGCAGGGCGCGGGATACACTACGAGCAGTACTTC | CASSLSAGRGIHYEQYF
TRBD2 | TRBJ2-1 | once | TRBV9 | TGTGCCAGCAGCATCCAGCGGGGGACCTACAATGAGCAGTTCTTC | CASSIQRGTYNEQFF
- | TRBJ1-1 | - | TRBV5-6 | TGTGCCAGCAGCCCTCGATTGTATGAGGGGAACACTGAAGCTTTCTTT | CASSPRLYEGNTEAFF
- | TRBJ1-5 | - | TRBV5-6 | TGTGCCAGCAGCTCCTACAGGGGCAATCAGCCCCAGCATTTT | CASSSYRGNQPQHF
- | TRBJ2-7 | - | TRBV11-2 | TGTGCCAGCAGCTTAGATGTAGGGTCAACCTACGAGCAGTACTTC | CASSLDVGSTYEQYF
- | TRBJ1-1 | - | TRBV27 | TGTGCCAGCAGTGACCTGACAGGTCTCACTGAAGCTTTCTTT | CASSDLTGLTEAFF
- | TRBJ1-1 | - | TRBV19 | TGTGCCAGTAGTTCCTACAAGAACACTGAAGCTTTCTTT | CASSSYKNTEAFF
- | TRBJ2-2 | few | TRBV6-5 | TGTGCCAGCAGTAATTTACTCGGGGAGCTGTTTTTT | CASSNLLGELFF
- | TRBJ2-3 | - | TRBV19 | TGTGCCAGTAGTGAAACGTTGGCAGATACGCAGTATTTT | CASSETLADTQYF
- | TRBJ2-7 | - | TRBV28 | TGTGCCAGCAGCCCCGACCTAAGCAACTACGAGCAGTACTTC | CASSPDLSNYEQYF
- | TRBJ2-1 | - | TRBV29-1 | TGCAGCGTTGAAAGGGACTCCAGTGAGCAGTTCTTC | CSVERDSSEQFF
- | TRBJ2-7 | - | TRBV9 | TGTGCCAGCAGCGTCGGCGGTATCGACTACGAGCAGTACTTC | CASSVGGIDYEQYF
- | TRBJ2-7 | - | TRBV12-5 | TGTGCTAGTGGTTCCAACAGCTACGAGCAGTACTTC | CASGSNSYEQYF
- | TRBJ2-1 | - | TRBV7-2 | TGTGCCAGCAGCTTAGAACGGAGCTACTACAATGAGCAGTTCTTC | CASSLERSYYNEQFF
- | TRBJ2-3 | - | TRBV19 | TGTGCCTCTAGAGGAGATACGCAGTATTTT | CASRGDTQYF
- | TRBJ1-3 | - | TRBV9 | TGTGCCAGCAGCGTAGGAGGAATCTCTGGAAACACCATATATTTT | CASSVGGISGNTIYF
TRBD1 | TRBJ2-3 | once | TRBV4-1 | TGCGCCAGCAGTCATCGGACAGGTACAGATACGCAGTATTTT | CASSHRTGTDTQYF
- | TRBJ1-4 | - | TRBV27 | TGTGCCAGCAGTTCGCAGATCACAACTAATGAAAAACTGTTTTTT | CASSSQITTNEKLFF
- | TRBJ2-3 | - | TRBV28 | TGTGCCAGCAGCCCACGGCGTGAACCAAGGGGGGGTAAGTCAGATACGCAGTATTTT | CASSPRREPRGGKSDTQYF
- | TRBJ2-7 | - | TRBV7-9 | TGTGCCAGCAGCTTAGCTCGGGGCTACGAGCAGTACTTC | CASSLARGYEQYF
- | TRBJ1-1 | - | TRBV14 | TGTGCCAGCAGCCAGACAGAGAACACTGAAGCTTTCTTT | CASSQTENTEAFF
TRBD1 | TRBJ1-2 | - | TRBV2 | TGTGCCAGCAGTGAAGTTGTTGGGACAGGGGCTAACTATGGCTACACCTTC | CASSEVVGTGANYGYTF
- | TRBJ2-1 | - | TRBV5-6 | TGTGCCAGCAGCTTGCCCGGACTCAGCTACGGCAATGAGCAGTTCTTC | CASSLPGLSYGNEQFF
TRBD1 | TRBJ2-4 | - | TRBV28 | TGTGCCAGCAGCCCAGCACAGGGGGCTGGAAACATTCAGTACTTC | CASSPAQGAGNIQYF
- | TRBJ2-7 | - | TRBV2 | TGTGCCAGCAGTCCTGGGACAACCTACGAGCAGTACTTC | CASSPGTTYEQYF
TRBD2 | TRBJ2-1 | - | TRBV7-2 | TGTGCCAGCAGCCTGGGGAGGCTAGCGGTCGCCAATGAGCAGTTCTTC | CASSLGRLAVANEQFF
- | TRBJ1-4 | - | TRBV19 | TGTGCCAGTACAAAGAGGGTTAATGAAAAACTGTTTTTT | CASTKRVNEKLFF
TRBD1 | TRBJ2-7 | once | TRBV28 | TGTGCCGGTGGGACAGGGAGTATGGCGGGGACCTCCTACGAGCAGTACTTC | CAGGTGSMAGTSYEQYF
- | TRBJ2-3 | - | TRBV28 | TGTGCCAGCAGTTTATTTTCGGCAGGCACAGATACGCAGTATTTT | CASSLFSAGTDTQYF
TRBD2 | TRBJ2-7 | once | TRBV7-2 | TGTGCCAGCAGCCAACTAGCGGGATTTGACGAGCAGTACTTC | CASSQLAGFDEQYF
TRBD1 | TRBJ1-1 | - | TRBV19 | TGTGCCAGTAGAGGGACAGGCCGGAACACTGAAGCTTTCTTT | CASRGTGRNTEAFF
- | TRBJ2-7 | - | TRBV21-1 | TGTGCCAGCAGCAAAGCACAGGGCGTGTTGCAGTACTTC | CASSKAQGVLQYF
- | TRBJ2-7 | - | TRBV18 | TGTGCCAGCTCACCCGACTCCTACGAGCAGTACTTC | CASSPDSYEQYF
TRBD1 | TRBJ1-1 | - | TRBV19 | TGTGCCAGTAGTAGGACAGGGGGCTTTATTCCAGGTGAAGCTTTCTTT | CASSRTGGFIPGEAFF
- | TRBJ2-1 | - | TRBV29-1 | TGCAGCGTTGTAAGCGGGTCTCACAATGAGCAGTTCTTC | CSVVSGSHNEQFF
- | TRBJ1-2 | - | TRBV29-1 | TGCAGCGTTGGCTCCAACTATGGCTACACCTTC | CSVGSNYGYTF
- | TRBJ2-5 | - | TRBV5-1 | TGCGCCAGCAGCCCCTGGGGATCAGAGACCCAGTACTTC | CASSPWGSETQYF
TRBD1 | TRBJ1-2 | - | TRBV19 | TGTGCCAGTAGTCCGGACAGGTCCTGGGGCTACACCTTC | CASSPDRSWGYTF
- | TRBJ2-1 | few | TRBV4-1 | TGCGCCAGCAGCCACCCCTCAGGGGATGAGCAGTTCTTC | CASSHPSGDEQFF
- | TRBJ2-3 | - | TRBV27 | TGTGCCAGCAGTTTATCGGTATCAGATACGCAGTATTTT | CASSLSVSDTQYF
- | TRBJ1-6 | - | TRBV9 | TGTGCCAGCAGCGTAGGGTATGGGGTTTCACCCCTCCACTTT | CASSVGYGVSPLHF
TRBD2 | TRBJ2-4 | - | TRBV4-3 | TGCGCCAGCAGCCAAGATGAAGCGGGAGCAACCGTTTTC | CASSQDEAGATVF
- | TRBJ1-1 | - | TRBV5-4 | TGTGCCAGCAGCCCAGGGGTGGGGACTGAAGCTTTCTTT | CASSPGVGTEAFF
- | TRBJ2-7 | - | TRBV5-4 | TGTGCCAGCAGCTTGGAAGACAGGACCTACGAGCAGTACTTC | CASSLEDRTYEQYF
TRBD1 | TRBJ1-1 | few | TRBV9 | TGTGCCAGCAGCACTCCGGGACAGACGAACACTGAAGCTTTCTTT | CASSTPGQTNTEAFF
TRBD1 | TRBJ1-1 | - | TRBV18 | TGTGCCAGCTCACAAACAGGGGGCATGGTGAACACTGAAGCTTTCTTT | CASSQTGGMVNTEAFF
TRBD1 | TRBJ1-1 | - | TRBV5-1 | TGCGCCAGCAGCTTGCGGGACAGCCTTCTGAACACTGAAGCTTTCTTT | CASSLRDSLLNTEAFF
- | TRBJ2-2 | - | TRBV4-2 | TGTGCCAGCAGCCAAGATGTTACTAGGGAGCTGTTTTTT | CASSQDVTRELFF
- | TRBJ2-7 | - | TRBV10-2 | TGCGCCAGCGGCCAAGGGGGGTGGGAGTCCTACGAGCAGTACTTC | CASGQGGWESYEQYF
- | TRBJ2-1 | once | TRBV10-2 | TGCGCCAGCAGTGGCGGTACCTACAATGAGCAGTTCTTC | CASSGGTYNEQFF
- | TRBJ1-3 | - | TRBV5-3 | TGTGCCTTGCGGCGGGGGATTGGAAACACCATATATTTT | CALRRGIGNTIYF
- | TRBJ1-5 | - | TRBV9 | TGTGCCAGCAGCGCCGGAACGGCGGGGAGCAATCAGCCCCAGCATTTT | CASSAGTAGSNQPQHF
- | TRBJ2-1 | few | TRBV18 | TGTGCCAGCTCACTCAGTTCCGGGAGCTCCTACAATGAGCAGTTCTTC | CASSLSSGSSYNEQFF
- | TRBJ2-1 | - | TRBV6-1 | TGTGCCAGCAGCGGACTATTCAATGAGCAGTTCTTC | CASSGLFNEQFF